The entry below gives a single T cell receptor (beta chain) sequence along with its context. Antigen unknown. The CDR3 is 16 residues long. Between the trimmed V and J ends, which lost 2 bases and 2 bases, there was a span of 15 bases. The germline V gene encodes CDR1 ENHRY and CDR2 SYGVKD. Generated by immunoSEQ multiplex PCR, the TCRdb table keeps only in-frame clones and is missing some. The repertoire holds 55,000 to 70,000 clones, around 80% seen once, with 4.5% in the top ten. This sample is part of a study of PD-L1 blockade in urothelial cancer. Study-level results: Patients with below-median pretreatment blood clonality survived longer.

The chain employs TRBV10-3 and TRBJ2-5; D is perhaps TRBD1 (6 bases). The sequencing here drew on PBMCs, taken around atezolizumab (anti-PD-L1) treatment. This TCR was recovered from a man between 65 and 85 years old with urothelial cancer. CDR3 bases: TGTGCCATCAGTGAGACTCAGGGACACCCACAAGAGACCCAGTACTTC. Translation gives CAISETQGHPQETQYF.